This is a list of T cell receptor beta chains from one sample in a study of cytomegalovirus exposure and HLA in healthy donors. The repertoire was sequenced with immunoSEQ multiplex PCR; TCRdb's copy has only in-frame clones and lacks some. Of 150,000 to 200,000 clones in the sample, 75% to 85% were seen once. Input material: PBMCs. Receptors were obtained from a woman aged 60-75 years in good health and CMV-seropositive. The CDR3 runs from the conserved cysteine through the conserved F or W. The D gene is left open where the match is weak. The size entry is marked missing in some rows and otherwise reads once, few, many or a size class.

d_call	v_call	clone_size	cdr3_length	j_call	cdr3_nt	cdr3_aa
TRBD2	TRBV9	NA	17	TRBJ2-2	TGTGCCAGCAGCGTAGGGTCTAGCGGGGGAGTTACCGGGGAGCTGTTTTTT	CASSVGSSGGVTGELFF
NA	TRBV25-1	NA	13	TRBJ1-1	TGTGCCAGCAGTGAATCGGGAAGGACTGAAGCTTTCTTT	CASSESGRTEAFF
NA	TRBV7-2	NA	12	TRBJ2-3	TGTGCCAGCAGCCCTACCTCAGGAACGCAGTATTTT	CASSPTSGTQYF
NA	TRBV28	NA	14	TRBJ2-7	TGTGCCAGCAGTTTTGGCAGGGATACCTACGAGCAGTACTTC	CASSFGRDTYEQYF
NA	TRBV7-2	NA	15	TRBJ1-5	TGTGCCAGCAGCGGGCAGGGAATGGGTTCCCAGCCCCAGCATTTT	CASSGQGMGSQPQHF
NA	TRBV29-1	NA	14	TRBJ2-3	TGCAGCGTTGACGCCCAAGGGGGCACAGATACGCAGTATTTT	CSVDAQGGTDTQYF
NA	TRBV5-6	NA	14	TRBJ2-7	TGTGCCAGCAGCACATCAGGGGTTAGGTACGAGCAGTACTTC	CASSTSGVRYEQYF
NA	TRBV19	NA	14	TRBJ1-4	TGTGCCAGTAGAGGGTCGGGGGTTAATGAAAAACTGTTTTTT	CASRGSGVNEKLFF
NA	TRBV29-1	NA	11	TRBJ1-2	TGCAGTTCCCACAATTCCTATGGCTACACCTTC	CSSHNSYGYTF
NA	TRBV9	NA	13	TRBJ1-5	TGTGCCAGCAGCGTAGGACAGTCTCAGCCCCAGCATTTT	CASSVGQSQPQHF
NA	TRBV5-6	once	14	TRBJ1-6	TGTGCCAGCAGCTTGCCAGTCTATAATTCACCCCTCCACTTT	CASSLPVYNSPLHF
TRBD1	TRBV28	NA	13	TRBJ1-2	TGTGCCAGCAGACCCGGACAGGGAAGGGGCTACACCTTC	CASRPGQGRGYTF
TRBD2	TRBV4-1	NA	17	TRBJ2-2	TGCGCCAGCAGGAGGATAGCGGGGGGACTTAACACCGGGGAGCTGTTTTTT	CASRRIAGGLNTGELFF
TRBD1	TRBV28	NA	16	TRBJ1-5	TGTGCCAGCAGTTCACCAGTACAGGGGTTCAATCAGCCCCAGCATTTT	CASSSPVQGFNQPQHF